The 32 T cell receptor beta chains in this list originate from one sample, sequenced in a study of shared clonotypes between healthy human individuals. Some clones are missing from TCRdb's copy, which holds only in-frame ones; the method was immunoSEQ multiplex PCR. Counted here are about 1 million clones, under 80% occurring once; the ten biggest clones make up 1.2% to 1.5%. The specimen was memory CD4+ T cells sorted from blood. Subset denoted: CD45RA-negative fraction. The receptors stem from a man aged 18-30 years in good health.

This clone was counted a few times. The gene calls are TRBV7-9 and TRBJ1-4, with D perhaps TRBD1 (6 bases). The V gene's germline CDR1 is SEHNR and CDR2 FQNEAQ (reference sequence). The CDR3 has 15 residues. Trimming pared 4 bases from V and 2 bases from J, leaving 11 bases between. This chain's CDR3 is CASSSTGYTNEKLFF. CDR3 coding DNA: TGTGCCAGCAGCTCAACAGGGTATACTAATGAAAAACTGTTTTTT.

This clone has just one count. This chain connects TRBV14 to TRBJ2-7, with 7 bases aligning to TRBD1. The CDR3 runs 13 residues. J lost 6 bases, V lost 3 bases, and 5 bases had no gene match. CDR1 and CDR2 from the germline V gene are SGHDN and FVKESK. The CDR3 DNA is TGTGCCAGCAGCCAGTTTGCAGGGGGCGAGCAGTACTTC. It codes for CASSQFAGGEQYF.

This chain connects TRBV18 to TRBJ1-1, with TRBD1 matching 7 bases. Germline V gene lookup returns CDR1 KGHSH and CDR2 LQKENI. CDR3 length: 16 amino acids. The ends lost 4 bases at V and 2 bases at J; junction bases unmatched: 10. As DNA, the CDR3 is TGTGCCAGCTCACTTGTTGAGGGGGCAGGTAACACTGAAGCTTTCTTT. Translation: CASSLVEGAGNTEAFF.

V is TRBV7-8 and J is TRBJ2-1; D is tentatively TRBD1 or TRBD2 (6 bases each). The CDR3 is 16 residues long. The V gene's germline CDR1 is SGHVS and CDR2 FQNEAQ. Trimming took 7 bases from V and 3 from J, leaving 19 bases between them. CDR3 DNA: TGTGCCAGCACCCTGAGGGGGGCGCCCTTCTACAATGAGCAGTTCTTC. The encoded protein is CASTLRGAPFYNEQFF.

Here the CDR3 reads CAWSVMTGAGGYTF. CDR3 coding DNA: TGTGCCTGGAGTGTAATGACGGGGGCAGGAGGCTACACCTTC. The chain carries TRBV30 and TRBJ1-2; D possibly corresponds to TRBD1 (6 bases). CDR1 and CDR2 from the germline V gene are GTSNPN and SVGIG (reference sequence). The CDR3 has 14 residues. The germline V and J ends were trimmed by 0 bases and 8 bases, with 16 bases remaining between them. Based on the CDR3 plus reference TRBV30 and TRBJ1-2, the full variable domain is SQTIHQWPATLVQPVGSPLSLECTVEGTSNPNLYWYRQAAGRGLQLLFYSVGIGQISSEVPQNLSASRPQDRQFILSSKKLLLSDSGFYLCAWSVMTGAGGYTFGSGTRLTVV.

Note on this clone: The likely explanation is a read error, given a far larger clone one base away. The genes are TRBV25-1 and TRBJ1-5; no firm D call. CDR3 length equals 15 residues. Germline CDR1 MGHDK, CDR2 SYGVNS. With 8 bases removed from V and 2 bases from J, the gap between germline ends came to 16 bases. The CDR3 is CASGALGGGNQPQHF. As DNA, the CDR3 is TGTGCCAGCGGTGCCCTAGGAGGAGGCAATCAGCCCCAGCATTTT.

The V gene is TRBV11-3, the J gene TRBJ2-1; the D gene is possibly TRBD2 (6 bases). Germline CDR1 reads SGHNT; CDR2 reads YENEEA. The V gene lost 6 bases and the J gene lost 4 bases, with 13 bases spanning the gap. This CDR3 is built from 14 residues. CDR3 in amino acids: CASRPGTYYNEQFF. The CDR3 region has the DNA TGTGCCAGCAGACCCGGGACTTATTACAATGAGCAGTTCTTC.

The chain joins TRBV29-1 to TRBJ1-4; no clear D. CDR3 length: 12 residues. V dropped 5 bases and J dropped 7 bases, with 11 bases sitting between them. From germline, CDR1 is SQVTM and CDR2 ANQGSEA. The CDR3 region is CSVLDPGEKLFF. CDR3 bases: TGCAGCGTTTTGGACCCGGGTGAAAAACTGTTTTTT.

The chain has TRBV30 and TRBJ2-2; 11 bases are shared with TRBD2. V lost 0 bases to trimming and J lost 5 bases; unmatched junction nucleotides: 8. The CDR3 totals 17 residues. The germline CDR1 and CDR2 sequences are GTSNPN and SVGIG (reference sequence). CDR3 nucleotide sequence: TGTGCCTGGAGTGTACCTAGCGGGAGGCCGAGAACCGGGGAGCTGTTTTTT. Translated: CAWSVPSGRPRTGELFF.

The sample holds a few counts of this clone. This chain links TRBV30 with TRBJ1-5, with a tentative D call TRBD1 (5 bases). Germline V gives CDR1 GTSNPN, CDR2 SVGIG (reference sequence). The CDR3 extends over 13 amino acids. The germline V and J ends were trimmed by 1 base and 4 bases, with 8 bases remaining between them. CDR3: CAWSGDVNQPQHF. CDR3 DNA: TGTGCCTGGAGTGGGGACGTGAATCAGCCCCAGCATTTT.

This chain joins TRBV7-6 and TRBJ2-2; TRBD1 matches 7 bases. Germline V lookup: CDR1 SGHVS, CDR2 FNYEAQ. The CDR3 runs to 16 residues. The junction had 7 bases not matched to a gene; V was cut back by 0 bases and J by 6 bases. The CDR3 region is CASSLARQGLAGELFF. The CDR3 nucleotides read TGTGCCAGCAGCTTAGCGCGACAGGGCTTAGCCGGGGAGCTGTTTTTT.

This clone was detected once. The genes are TRBV10-3 and TRBJ1-6; possible D gene TRBD1, 6 bases. The CDR3 is made up of 14 amino acids. V gave up 2 bases and J gave up 6 bases, with 8 bases separating them. CDR1 is ENHRY and CDR2 is SYGVKD in the germline V gene. The chain's CDR3 is CAISEIQGNSPLHF. The CDR3 nucleotides read TGTGCCATCAGTGAGATACAGGGTAATTCACCCCTCCACTTT.

V gene TRBV10-3 combines with J gene TRBJ1-3, with D maybe TRBD1 (6 bases). The CDR3 spans 14 residues. V was pared by 6 bases and J by 2 bases, with 11 bases between. Germline CDR1 and CDR2: ENHRY and SYGVKD. Here the CDR3 reads CAIRRGGTGNTIYF. The CDR3 region has the DNA TGTGCCATCAGAAGAGGGGGTACTGGAAACACCATATATTTT.

The V gene is TRBV28, the J gene TRBJ1-4, with no clear D. This CDR3 contains 11 residues. Trimming took off 9 bases at V and 5 bases at J, with 7 bases between the two ends. CDR1 and CDR2 (germline): MDHEN, SYDVKM. CDR3: CARTDNEKLFF. CDR3 in DNA: TGTGCCAGAACAGACAATGAAAAACTGTTTTTT.

The chain employs TRBV19 and TRBJ2-3; weak D call: TRBD2 (5 bases). Looked up from germline, CDR1 is LNHDA and CDR2 is SQIVND (reference sequence). V lost 8 bases and J lost 2, with 14 bases in between. The CDR3 has 14 residues. The DNA of the CDR3 is TGTGCCAGTGCCGAGGGCGGAAACACAGATACGCAGTATTTT. Translation: CASAEGGNTDTQYF.

The chain recombines TRBV18 with TRBJ2-1; no firm D call. In germline, CDR1 is KGHSH, CDR2 LQKENI. Deletions cut 4 bases from V and 8 bases from J, with 12 bases between. The CDR3 loop spans 13 amino acids. The CDR3 region has the DNA TGTGCCAGCTCACGCTTACCTTTGGATGAGCAGTTCTTC. This encodes CASSRLPLDEQFF.

Regarding this clone: This same CDR3 is encoded by further DNA sequences in the sample. The chain carries TRBV6-5 and TRBJ2-7; D is undetermined. V dropped 4 bases and J dropped 0 bases, with 10 bases sitting between them. Germline loops: CDR1 MNHEY, CDR2 SVGAGI. This CDR3 spans 14 amino acids. CDR3 loop: CASSSSGSSYEQYF. The CDR3, as DNA: TGTGCCAGCAGTTCCTCCGGGTCCTCCTACGAGCAGTACTTC.

The rearrangement joins TRBV16 to TRBJ2-7; D is unresolved. Germline V gene sequence: CDR1 KGHSY, CDR2 FQNENV. V lost 2 bases and J lost 7, with 9 bases in between. The CDR3 consists of 12 residues. The CDR3 sequence is CASSQLSSEQYF. The CDR3 DNA sequence: TGTGCCAGCAGCCAACTTAGTAGTGAGCAGTACTTC.

In its sample, this clone was seen a few times. The chain has TRBV10-1 and TRBJ1-4; tentative D call: TRBD1 (6 bases). Germline V gene lookup returns CDR1 WNHNN and CDR2 SYGVQD (reference sequence). Trimming cost V 5 bases and J 10 bases, with 17 bases left between them. The CDR3 is 14 residues long. CDR3 coding DNA: TGCGCCAGCAGTTCACAGGGCGGCTCTGGAAAACTGTTTTTT. It encodes CASSSQGGSGKLFF.

This sequence joins TRBV30 and TRBJ1-6; weak D call: TRBD1 (6 bases). The V gene's germline CDR1 is GTSNPN and CDR2 SVGIG (reference sequence). V was cut by 4 bases and J by 7 bases, with 14 bases left in between. There are 14 residues in the CDR3. The CDR3 region is CAWNIQGRNSPLHF. The CDR3 nucleotides read TGTGCCTGGAACATACAGGGACGGAATTCACCCCTCCACTTT.

This sequence joins TRBV6-1 and TRBJ2-2, with 8 nucleotides matching TRBD1. The CDR3 is 13 amino acids. Germline V gives CDR1 MNHNS, CDR2 SASEGT. V shed 6 bases and J 8 bases; nucleotides not matched to a gene: 5. DNA of the CDR3: TGTGCCAGCAGGGCAGGGACAGGAGGGGAGCTGTTTTTT. It translates to CASRAGTGGELFF.

V and J are TRBV11-2 and TRBJ1-3, with TRBD1 identical over 8 bases. CDR1 is SGHAT, CDR2 FQNNGV, per germline. Trimming at V came to 1 base and at J to 0 bases, leaving 2 bases not matched to a gene. This CDR3 has 16 amino acids. The CDR3 region is CASSLGGQGSGNTIYF. CDR3 in DNA: TGTGCCAGCAGCTTAGGAGGACAGGGCTCTGGAAACACCATATATTTT.

V and J are TRBV25-1 and TRBJ2-7; D is unclear. The CDR3 has 11 amino acids. Germline assignment: CDR1 MGHDK and CDR2 SYGVNS. Trimming cost V 3 bases and J 3 bases, with 3 bases left between them. CDR3 bases: TGTGCCAGCAGTGATGTCTACGAGCAGTACTTC. Encoded protein: CASSDVYEQYF.

The chain couples TRBV7-3 to TRBJ2-3; 13 nucleotides agree with TRBD2. CDR1 is SGHTA and CDR2 is FQGTGA in the germline V gene. The CDR3 is made up of 18 amino acids. V trimming: 4 bases; J trimming: 0 bases; junction bases outside the gene matches: 7. The CDR3 is CASSSGLAGVTSTDTQYF. CDR3 nucleotides: TGTGCCAGCAGCTCAGGACTAGCGGGAGTTACTAGCACAGATACGCAGTATTTT.

This chain connects TRBV7-2 to TRBJ2-1, with TRBD2 matching 11 bases. V lost 5 bases to trimming and J lost 5 bases; unmatched junction nucleotides: 14. This CDR3 contains 18 residues. Germline CDR1 and CDR2: SGHTA and FQGNSA. CDR3 sequence (DNA): TGTGCCAGCAGCGACGTCCCACTTCTAGCGGGGGGTAACAATGAGCAGTTCTTC. Translating gives CASSDVPLLAGGNNEQFF.

The chain joins TRBV28 to TRBJ2-7; no clear D gene. Trimming left V 8 bases short and J 3 bases short, with 8 bases between. This CDR3 spans 11 amino acids. Germline CDR1 MDHEN, CDR2 SYDVKM. The CDR3, as DNA: TGTGCCAGCTTAAAGGGCTACGAGCAGTACTTC. This sequence encodes CASLKGYEQYF.

The chain recombines TRBV27 with TRBJ1-1; no clear D. This CDR3 region has 14 residues. Trimming removed 3 bases at V and 2 bases at J, with 10 bases between. Per germline, CDR1 MNHEY and CDR2 SMNVEV (reference sequence). This CDR3 reads CASSFAVRNTEAFF. In DNA form, the CDR3 reads TGTGCCAGCAGTTTCGCTGTCCGCAACACTGAAGCTTTCTTT.

This clone was counted a single time. The rearrangement joins TRBV5-1 to TRBJ2-3; D gene unclear. Germline V gene lookup returns CDR1 SGHRS and CDR2 YFSETQ. This CDR3 comprises 14 residues. V lost 7 bases, J lost 4 bases, and 16 bases lay in between. The CDR3 loop reads CASGQGRLPDTQYF. The CDR3 nucleotides read TGCGCCAGCGGGCAAGGGCGGCTCCCAGATACGCAGTATTTT.

The genes are TRBV7-2 and TRBJ2-1, with D maybe TRBD2 (5 bases). This CDR3 has 16 residues. Trimming stripped 1 base from V and 4 bases from J, with 14 bases between. The germline V gene has CDR1 SGHTA and CDR2 FQGNSA. The CDR3 DNA reads TGTGCCAGCAGCTTAGGTCGGGGAAAGACTTACAATGAGCAGTTCTTC. This translates into CASSLGRGKTYNEQFF.

V is TRBV27 and J is TRBJ2-3; D call uncertain. This CDR3 is built from 14 residues. Trimming removed 0 bases from V and 2 bases from J, with 6 bases in between. Germline CDR1 MNHEY, CDR2 SMNVEV (reference sequence). CDR3 sequence (DNA): TGTGCCAGCAGTTTATCCCTTTACACAGATACGCAGTATTTT. Translating gives CASSLSLYTDTQYF.

The V and J genes are TRBV28 and TRBJ2-7; TRBD1 might be the D (6 bases). Trimming removed 2 bases from V and 6 bases from J, with 8 bases in between. From germline, CDR1 is MDHEN and CDR2 SYDVKM. The CDR3 is made up of 12 amino acids. The CDR3 spells CASSLIGGEQYF. CDR3 DNA sequence: TGTGCCAGCAGTTTAATAGGGGGCGAGCAGTACTTC.

Turning to this clone: Other nucleotide sequences in the sample specify the same CDR3. This chain joins TRBV6-1 and TRBJ2-7; D is uncertain. This CDR3 has 11 residues. Germline CDR1 reads MNHNS; CDR2 reads SASEGT. V was clipped by 3 bases and J by 3 bases, with 3 bases between them. The CDR3 sequence is CASSEGYEQYF. The CDR3 nucleotides are TGTGCCAGCAGTGAGGGCTACGAGCAGTACTTC.